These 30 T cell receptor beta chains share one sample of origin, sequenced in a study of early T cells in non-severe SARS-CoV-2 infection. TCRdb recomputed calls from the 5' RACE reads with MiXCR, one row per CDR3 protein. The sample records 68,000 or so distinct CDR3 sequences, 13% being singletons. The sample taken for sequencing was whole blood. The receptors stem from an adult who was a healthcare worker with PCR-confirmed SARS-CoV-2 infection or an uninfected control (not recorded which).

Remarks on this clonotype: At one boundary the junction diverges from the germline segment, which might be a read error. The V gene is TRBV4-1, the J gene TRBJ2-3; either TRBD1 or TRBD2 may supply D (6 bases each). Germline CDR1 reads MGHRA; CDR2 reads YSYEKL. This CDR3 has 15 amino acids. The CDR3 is CASSQGYREEDTQYF. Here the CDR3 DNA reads TGCGCCAGCAGTCAAGGGTACAGGGAGGAAGATACGCAGTATTTT.

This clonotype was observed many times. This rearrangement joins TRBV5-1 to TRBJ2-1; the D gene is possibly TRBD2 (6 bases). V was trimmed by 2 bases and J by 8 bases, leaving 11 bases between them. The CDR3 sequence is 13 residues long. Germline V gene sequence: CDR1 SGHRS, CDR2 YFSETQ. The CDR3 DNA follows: TGCGCCAGCAGCTTAAGGGGAGGCTATGAGCAGTTCTTC. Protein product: CASSLRGGYEQFF. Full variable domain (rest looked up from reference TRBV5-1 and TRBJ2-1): KAGVTQTPRYLIKTRGQQVTLSCSPISGHRSVSWYQQTPGQGLQFLFEYFSETQRNKGNFPGRFSGRQFSNSRSEMNVSTLELGDSALYLCASSLRGGYEQFFGPGTRLTVL.

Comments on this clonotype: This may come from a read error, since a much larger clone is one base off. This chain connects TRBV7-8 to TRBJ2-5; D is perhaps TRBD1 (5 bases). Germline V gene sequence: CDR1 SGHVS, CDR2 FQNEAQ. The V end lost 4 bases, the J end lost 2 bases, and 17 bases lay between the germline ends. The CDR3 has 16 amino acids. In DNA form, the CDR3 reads TGTGCCAGCAGCTCCTCCCTGGGCAGGGTACAAGAGACCCAGTACTTC. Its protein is CASSSSLGRVQETQYF.

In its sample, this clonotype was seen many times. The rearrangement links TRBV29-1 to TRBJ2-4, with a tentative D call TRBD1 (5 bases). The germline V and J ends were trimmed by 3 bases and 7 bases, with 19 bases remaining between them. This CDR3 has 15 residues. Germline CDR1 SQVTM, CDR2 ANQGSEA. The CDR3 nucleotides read TGCAGCGTTGAGGCCTGGATGAGGCAGGGTAACATTCAGTACTTC. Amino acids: CSVEAWMRQGNIQYF. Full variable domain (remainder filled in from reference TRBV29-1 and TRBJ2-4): SAVISQKPSRDICQRGTSLTIQCQVDSQVTMMFWYRQQPGQSLTLIATANQGSEATYESGFVIDKFPISRPNLTFSTLTVSNMSPEDSSIYLCSVEAWMRQGNIQYFGAGTRLSVL.

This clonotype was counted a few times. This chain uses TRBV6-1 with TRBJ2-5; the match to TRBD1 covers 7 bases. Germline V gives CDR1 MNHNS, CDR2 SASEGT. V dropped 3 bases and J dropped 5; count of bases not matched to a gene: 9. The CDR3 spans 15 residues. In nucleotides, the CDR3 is TGTGCCAGCAGTGACGGGACAGCCCCCGGGGAGACCCAGTACTTC. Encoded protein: CASSDGTAPGETQYF.

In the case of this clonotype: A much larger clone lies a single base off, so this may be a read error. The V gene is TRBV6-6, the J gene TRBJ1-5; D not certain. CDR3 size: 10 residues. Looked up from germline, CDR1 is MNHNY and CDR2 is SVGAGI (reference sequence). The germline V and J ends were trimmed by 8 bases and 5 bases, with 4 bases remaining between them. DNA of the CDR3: TGTGCCAGCGGCGATCAGCCCCAGCATTTT. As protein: CASGDQPQHF.

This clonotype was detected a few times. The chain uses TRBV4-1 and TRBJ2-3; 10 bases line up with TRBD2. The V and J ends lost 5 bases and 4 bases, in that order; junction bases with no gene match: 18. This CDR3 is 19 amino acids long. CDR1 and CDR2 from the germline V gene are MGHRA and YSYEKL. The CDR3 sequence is CASSYRRLAGAWVSDTQYF. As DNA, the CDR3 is TGCGCCAGCAGCTACCGGCGGCTAGCGGGGGCCTGGGTATCAGATACGCAGTATTTT.

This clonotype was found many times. CDR3 DNA: TGTGCCAGCAGCTTAGAGGGGACAGGAGCCTACAATGAGCAGTTCTTC. Protein sequence: CASSLEGTGAYNEQFF. The chain combines TRBV11-3 with TRBJ2-1; 8 bases agree with TRBD1. V lost 0 bases to trimming and J lost 2 bases; unmatched junction nucleotides: 3. From germline, CDR1 is SGHNT and CDR2 YENEEA. The CDR3 has 16 amino acids.

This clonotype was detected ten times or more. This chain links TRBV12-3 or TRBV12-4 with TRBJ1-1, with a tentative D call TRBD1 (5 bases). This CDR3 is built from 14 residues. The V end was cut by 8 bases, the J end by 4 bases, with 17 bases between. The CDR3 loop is CASGGGEGLTEAFF. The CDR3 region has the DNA TGTGCCAGCGGGGGGGGAGAGGGGCTCACTGAAGCTTTCTTT.

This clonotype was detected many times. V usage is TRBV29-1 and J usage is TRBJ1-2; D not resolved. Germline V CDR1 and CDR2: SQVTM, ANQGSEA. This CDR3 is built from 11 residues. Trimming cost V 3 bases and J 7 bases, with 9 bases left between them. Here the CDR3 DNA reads TGCAGCGTTGACCCAGGAGCTGGCTACACCTTC. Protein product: CSVDPGAGYTF.

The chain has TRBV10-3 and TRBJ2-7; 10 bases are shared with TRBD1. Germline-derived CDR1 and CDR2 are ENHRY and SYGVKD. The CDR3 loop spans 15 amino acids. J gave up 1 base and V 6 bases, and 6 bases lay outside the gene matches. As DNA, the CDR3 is TGTGCCATCAGAGGCGGGACAGGGGCATCCTACGAGCAGTACTTC. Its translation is CAIRGGTGASYEQYF.

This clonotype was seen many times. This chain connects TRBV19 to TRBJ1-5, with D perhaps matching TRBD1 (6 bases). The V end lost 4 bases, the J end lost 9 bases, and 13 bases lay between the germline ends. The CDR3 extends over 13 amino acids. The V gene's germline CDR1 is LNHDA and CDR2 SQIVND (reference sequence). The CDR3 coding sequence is TGTGCCAGTAGTACCTGGGACATTCCGCCCCAGCATTTT. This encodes CASSTWDIPPQHF. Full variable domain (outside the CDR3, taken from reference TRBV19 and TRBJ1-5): DGGITQSPKYLFRKEGQNVTLSCEQNLNHDAMYWYRQDPGQGLRLIYYSQIVNDFQKGDIAEGYSVSREKKESFPLTVTSAQKNPTAFYLCASSTWDIPPQHFGDGTRLSIL.

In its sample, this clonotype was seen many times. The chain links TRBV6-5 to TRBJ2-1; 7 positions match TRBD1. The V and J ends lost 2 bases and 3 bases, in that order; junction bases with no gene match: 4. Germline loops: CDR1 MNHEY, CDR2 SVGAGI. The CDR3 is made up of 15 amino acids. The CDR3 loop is CASSYGTAGYNEQFF. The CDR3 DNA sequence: TGTGCCAGCAGTTACGGGACAGCTGGCTACAATGAGCAGTTCTTC.

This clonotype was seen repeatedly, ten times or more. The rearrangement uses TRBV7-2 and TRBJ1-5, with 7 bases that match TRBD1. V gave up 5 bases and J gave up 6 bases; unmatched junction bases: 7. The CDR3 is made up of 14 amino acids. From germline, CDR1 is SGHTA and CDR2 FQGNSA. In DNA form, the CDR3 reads TGTGCCAGCAGCCTCGACAGGGCCCCTCAGCCCCAGCATTTT. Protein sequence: CASSLDRAPQPQHF. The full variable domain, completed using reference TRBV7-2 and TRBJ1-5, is GAGVSQSPSNKVTEKGKDVELRCDPISGHTALYWYRQSLGQGLEFLIYFQGNSAPDKSGLPSDRFSAERTGGSVSTLTIQRTQQEDSAVYLCASSLDRAPQPQHFGDGTRLSIL.

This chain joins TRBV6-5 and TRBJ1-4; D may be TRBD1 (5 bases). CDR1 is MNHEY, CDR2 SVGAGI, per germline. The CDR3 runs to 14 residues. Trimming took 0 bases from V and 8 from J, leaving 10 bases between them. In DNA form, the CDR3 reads TGTGCCAGCAGTTACTCGTTGGGGCGAGAAAAACTGTTTTTT. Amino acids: CASSYSLGREKLFF.

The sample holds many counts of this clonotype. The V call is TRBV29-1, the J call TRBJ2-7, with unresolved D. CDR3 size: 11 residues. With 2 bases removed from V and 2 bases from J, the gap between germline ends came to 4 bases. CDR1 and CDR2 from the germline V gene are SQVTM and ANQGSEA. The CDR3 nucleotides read TGCAGCGTTGAACAAGCCTACGAGCAGTACTTC. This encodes CSVEQAYEQYF.

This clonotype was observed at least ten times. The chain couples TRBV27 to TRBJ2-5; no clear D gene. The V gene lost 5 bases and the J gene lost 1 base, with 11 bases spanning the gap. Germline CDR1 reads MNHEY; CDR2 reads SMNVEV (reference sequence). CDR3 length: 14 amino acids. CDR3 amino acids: CASSPLTTQETQYF. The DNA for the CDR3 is TGTGCCAGCAGTCCCCTTACTACCCAAGAGACCCAGTACTTC.

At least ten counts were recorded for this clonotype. The CDR3 nucleotides read TGTGCCAGCAGAGAGACAGGGACAAACTACGAGCAGTACTTC. This translates into CASRETGTNYEQYF. The chain combines TRBV12-3 or TRBV12-4 with TRBJ2-7, with 7 positions matching TRBD1. V shed 6 bases and J 3 bases; nucleotides not matched to a gene: 8. The CDR3 is 14 amino acids.

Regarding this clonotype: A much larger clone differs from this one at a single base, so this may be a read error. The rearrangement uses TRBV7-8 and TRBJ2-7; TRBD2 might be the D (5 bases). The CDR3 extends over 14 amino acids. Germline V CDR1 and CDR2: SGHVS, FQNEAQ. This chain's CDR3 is CANSLLGVDYEQYF. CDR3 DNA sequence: TGTGCCAACAGCCTATTGGGAGTAGACTACGAGCAGTACTTC.

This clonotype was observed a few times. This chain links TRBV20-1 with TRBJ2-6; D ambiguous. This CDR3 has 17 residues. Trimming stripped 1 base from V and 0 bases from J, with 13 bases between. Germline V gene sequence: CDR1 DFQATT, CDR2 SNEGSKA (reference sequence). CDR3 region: CSARVGQPPSGANVLTF. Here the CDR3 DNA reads TGCAGTGCTAGAGTCGGCCAGCCCCCCTCTGGGGCCAACGTCCTGACTTTC.

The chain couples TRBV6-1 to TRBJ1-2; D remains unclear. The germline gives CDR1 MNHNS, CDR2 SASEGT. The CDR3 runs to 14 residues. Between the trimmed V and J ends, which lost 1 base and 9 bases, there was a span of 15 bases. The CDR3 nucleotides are TGTGCCAGCAGTGAAGGTGGTGGCCGCGGAAGCTACACCTTC. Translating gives CASSEGGGRGSYTF.

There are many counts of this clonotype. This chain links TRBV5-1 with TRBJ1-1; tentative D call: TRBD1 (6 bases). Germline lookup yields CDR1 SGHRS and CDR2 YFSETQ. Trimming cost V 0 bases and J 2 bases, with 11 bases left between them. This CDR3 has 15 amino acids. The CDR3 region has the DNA TGCGCCAGCAGCTTGGGACAGGCTTTAAACACTGAAGCTTTCTTT. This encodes CASSLGQALNTEAFF. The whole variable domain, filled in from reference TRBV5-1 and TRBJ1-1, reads KAGVTQTPRYLIKTRGQQVTLSCSPISGHRSVSWYQQTPGQGLQFLFEYFSETQRNKGNFPGRFSGRQFSNSRSEMNVSTLELGDSALYLCASSLGQALNTEAFFGQGTRLTVV.

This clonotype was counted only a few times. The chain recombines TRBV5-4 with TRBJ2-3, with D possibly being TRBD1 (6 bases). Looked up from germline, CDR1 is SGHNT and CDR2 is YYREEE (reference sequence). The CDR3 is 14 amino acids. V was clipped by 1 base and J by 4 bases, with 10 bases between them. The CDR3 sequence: CASSLRQGSDTQYF. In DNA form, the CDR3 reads TGTGCCAGCAGCTTGCGTCAGGGGTCAGATACGCAGTATTTT.

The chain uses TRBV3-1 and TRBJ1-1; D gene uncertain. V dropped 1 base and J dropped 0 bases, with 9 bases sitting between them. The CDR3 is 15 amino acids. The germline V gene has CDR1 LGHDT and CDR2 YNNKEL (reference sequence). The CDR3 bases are TGTGCCAGCAGCCAAGCGGCCCTCATGAACACTGAAGCTTTCTTT. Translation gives CASSQAALMNTEAFF. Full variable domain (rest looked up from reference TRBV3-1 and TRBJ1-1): DTAVSQTPKYLVTQMGNDKSIKCEQNLGHDTMYWYKQDSKKFLKIMFSYNNKELIINETVPNRFSPKSPDKAHLNLHINSLELGDSAVYFCASSQAALMNTEAFFGQGTRLTVV.

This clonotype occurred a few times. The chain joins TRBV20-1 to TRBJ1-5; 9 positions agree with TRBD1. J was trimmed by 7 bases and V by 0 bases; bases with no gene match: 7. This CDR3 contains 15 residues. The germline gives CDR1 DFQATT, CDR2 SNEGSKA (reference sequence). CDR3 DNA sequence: TGCAGTGCTAGAGAGACCGGGACAGGGAACCAGCCCCAGCATTTT. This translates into CSARETGTGNQPQHF.

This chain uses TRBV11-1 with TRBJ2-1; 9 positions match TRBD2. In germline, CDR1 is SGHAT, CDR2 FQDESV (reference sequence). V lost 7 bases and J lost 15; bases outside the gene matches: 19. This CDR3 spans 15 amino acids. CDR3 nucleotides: TGTGCCAGCACCCGGGGCAGGCTAGCGGGGACTGAATGGTTCTTC. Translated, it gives CASTRGRLAGTEWFF.

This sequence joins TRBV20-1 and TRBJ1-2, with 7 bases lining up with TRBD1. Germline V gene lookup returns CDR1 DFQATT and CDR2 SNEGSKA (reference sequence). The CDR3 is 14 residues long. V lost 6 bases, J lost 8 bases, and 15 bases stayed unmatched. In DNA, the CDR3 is TGCAGTGCCCCTCTCGGGAGGGGGCTATCCGGCTACACCTTC. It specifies CSAPLGRGLSGYTF.

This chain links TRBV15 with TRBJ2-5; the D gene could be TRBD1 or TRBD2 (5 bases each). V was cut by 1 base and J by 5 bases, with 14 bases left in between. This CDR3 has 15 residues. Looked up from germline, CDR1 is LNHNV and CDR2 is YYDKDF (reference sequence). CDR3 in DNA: TGTGCCACCAGCAGAGGGTTGGGGACGAGTGAGACCCAGTACTTC. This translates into CATSRGLGTSETQYF. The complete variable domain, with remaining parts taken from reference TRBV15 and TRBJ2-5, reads DAMVIQNPRYQVTQFGKPVTLSCSQTLNHNVMYWYQQKSSQAPKLLFHYYDKDFNNEADTPDNFQSRRPNTSFCFLDIRSPGLGDTAMYLCATSRGLGTSETQYFGPGTRLLVL.

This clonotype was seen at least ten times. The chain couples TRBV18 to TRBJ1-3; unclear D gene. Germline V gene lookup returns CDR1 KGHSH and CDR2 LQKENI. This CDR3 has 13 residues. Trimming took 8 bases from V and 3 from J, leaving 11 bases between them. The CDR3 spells CASLEALGNTIYF. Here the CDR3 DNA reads TGTGCCAGCCTCGAGGCGCTTGGAAACACCATATATTTT.

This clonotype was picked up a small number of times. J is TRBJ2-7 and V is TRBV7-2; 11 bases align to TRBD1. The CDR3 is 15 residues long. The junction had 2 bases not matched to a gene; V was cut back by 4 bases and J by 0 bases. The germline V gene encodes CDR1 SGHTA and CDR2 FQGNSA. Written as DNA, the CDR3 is TGTGCCAGCAGCTGGGGACAGGGGGGCTCCTACGAGCAGTACTTC. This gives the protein CASSWGQGGSYEQYF.